The T cell receptor (beta chain) under discussion was sequenced for a study of blood T cells in healthy people across ages. Germline assignment: CDR1 MNHEY and CDR2 SVGAGI. The CDR3 is 16 amino acids. V lost 0 bases and J lost 0, with 9 bases in between. Note on this clonotype: As yet, its antigen is unknown.

Study-wide results and caveats: Researchers deemed the diversity estimates from one million T cells underestimates. Because donor CMV status was unknown, expanded clonotype changes were possibly confounded.

It was with a sample-barcoded 5' primer and a J-beta primer mix that a second PCR of about 7 to 12 cycles was run. TCRdb passed the 5' RACE reads through MiXCR, listing each CDR3 protein once. The sample carries about 780,000 distinct CDR3 sequences, less than 80% recorded once. Sequenced sample: blood. The gene calls are TRBV6-5 and TRBJ1-5; D remains unclear. The TCR comes from a young man in good health. The CDR3 DNA is TGTGCCAGCAGTTACTCGACCGATTATAGCAATCAGCCCCAGCATTTT. Translating it yields CASSYSTDYSNQPQHF.